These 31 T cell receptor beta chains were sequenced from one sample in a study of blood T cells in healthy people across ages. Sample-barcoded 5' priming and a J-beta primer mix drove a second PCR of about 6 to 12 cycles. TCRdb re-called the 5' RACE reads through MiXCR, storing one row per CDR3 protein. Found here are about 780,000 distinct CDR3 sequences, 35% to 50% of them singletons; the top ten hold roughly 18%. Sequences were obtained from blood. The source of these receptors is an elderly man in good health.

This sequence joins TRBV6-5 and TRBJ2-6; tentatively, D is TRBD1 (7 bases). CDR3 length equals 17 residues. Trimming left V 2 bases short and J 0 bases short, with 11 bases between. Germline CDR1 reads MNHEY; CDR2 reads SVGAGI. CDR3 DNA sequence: TGTGCCAGCAGTTACCAGGGGGGAAACTCTGGGGCCAACGTCCTGACTTTC. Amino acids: CASSYQGGNSGANVLTF.

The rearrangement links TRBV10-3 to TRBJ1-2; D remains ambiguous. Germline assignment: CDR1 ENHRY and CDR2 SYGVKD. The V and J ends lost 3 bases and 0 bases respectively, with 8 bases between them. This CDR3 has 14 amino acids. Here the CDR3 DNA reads TGTGCCATCAGTGATGTCCGGGCTAACTATGGCTACACCTTC. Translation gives CAISDVRANYGYTF.

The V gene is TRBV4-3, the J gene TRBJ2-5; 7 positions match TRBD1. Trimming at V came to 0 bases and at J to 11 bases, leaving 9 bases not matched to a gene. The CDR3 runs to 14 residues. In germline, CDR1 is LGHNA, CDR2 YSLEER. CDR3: CASSQDSRGPEQYF. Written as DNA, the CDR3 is TGCGCCAGCAGCCAAGATTCTAGGGGGCCTGAGCAGTACTTC.

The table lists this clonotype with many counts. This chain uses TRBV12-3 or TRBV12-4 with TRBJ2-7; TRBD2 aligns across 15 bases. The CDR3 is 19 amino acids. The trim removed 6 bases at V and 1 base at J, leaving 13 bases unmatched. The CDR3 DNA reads TGTGCCAGCAGCCTCGCAGGACTAGCGGGAGGGGAGTGGTCCTACGAGCAGTACTTC. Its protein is CASSLAGLAGGEWSYEQYF.

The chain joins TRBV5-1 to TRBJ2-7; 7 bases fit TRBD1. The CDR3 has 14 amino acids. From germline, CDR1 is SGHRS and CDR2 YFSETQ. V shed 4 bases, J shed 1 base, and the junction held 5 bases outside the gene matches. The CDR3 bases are TGCGCCAGCAGCGGAGACAGGGAATCCTACGAGCAGTACTTC. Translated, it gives CASSGDRESYEQYF.

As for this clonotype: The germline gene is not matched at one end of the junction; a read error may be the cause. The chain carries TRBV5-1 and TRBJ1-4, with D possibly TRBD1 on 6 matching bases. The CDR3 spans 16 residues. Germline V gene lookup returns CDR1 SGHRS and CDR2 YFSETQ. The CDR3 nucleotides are TGCGCCAGCAGATTGGCCCTGGCGGGGGCGAATGAAAAACTGTTTTTT. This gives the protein CASRLALAGANEKLFF.

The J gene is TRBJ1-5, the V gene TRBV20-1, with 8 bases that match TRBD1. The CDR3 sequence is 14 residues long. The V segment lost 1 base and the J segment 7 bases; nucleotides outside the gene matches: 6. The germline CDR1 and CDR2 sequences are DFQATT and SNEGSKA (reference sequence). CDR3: CSARVAGGGQPQHF. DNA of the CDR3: TGCAGTGCTAGAGTAGCAGGGGGCGGACAGCCCCAGCATTTT.

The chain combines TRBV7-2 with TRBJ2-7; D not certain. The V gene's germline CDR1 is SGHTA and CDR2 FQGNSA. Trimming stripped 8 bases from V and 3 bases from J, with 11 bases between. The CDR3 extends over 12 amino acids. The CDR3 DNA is TGTGCCAGCGGGAATCGCCTCTACGAGCAGTACTTC. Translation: CASGNRLYEQYF.

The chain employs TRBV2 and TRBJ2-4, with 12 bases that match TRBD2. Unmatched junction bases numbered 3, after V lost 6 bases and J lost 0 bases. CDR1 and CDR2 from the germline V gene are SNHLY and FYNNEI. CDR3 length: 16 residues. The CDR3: CASREGLAGAKNIQYF. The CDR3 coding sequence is TGTGCCAGCAGAGAGGGACTAGCGGGAGCCAAAAACATTCAGTACTTC.

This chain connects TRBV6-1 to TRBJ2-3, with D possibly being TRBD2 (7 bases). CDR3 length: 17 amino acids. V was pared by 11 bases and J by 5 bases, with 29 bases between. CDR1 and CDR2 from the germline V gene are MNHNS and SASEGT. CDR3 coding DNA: TGTGCCGGGGACGGGGGAGGGGGGTTCTCTATCAAAGATACGCAGTATTTT. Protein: CAGDGGGGFSIKDTQYF.

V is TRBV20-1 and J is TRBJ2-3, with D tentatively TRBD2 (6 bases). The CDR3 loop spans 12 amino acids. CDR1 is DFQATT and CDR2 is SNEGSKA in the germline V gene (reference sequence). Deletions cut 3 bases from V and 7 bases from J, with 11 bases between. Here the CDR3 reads CSASAGPHTQYF. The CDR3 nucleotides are TGCAGTGCTAGCGCGGGGCCACATACGCAGTATTTT.

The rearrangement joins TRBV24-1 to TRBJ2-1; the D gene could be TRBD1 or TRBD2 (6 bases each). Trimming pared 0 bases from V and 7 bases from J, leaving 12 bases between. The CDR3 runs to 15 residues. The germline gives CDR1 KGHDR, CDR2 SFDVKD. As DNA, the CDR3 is TGTGCCACCAGTGATTTGACGGGGGCAGGGAATGAGCAGTTCTTC. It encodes CATSDLTGAGNEQFF.

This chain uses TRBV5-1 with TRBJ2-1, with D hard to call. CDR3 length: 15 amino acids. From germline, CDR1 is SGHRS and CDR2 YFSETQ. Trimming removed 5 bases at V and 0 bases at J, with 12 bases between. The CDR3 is CASSRAPNSYNEQFF. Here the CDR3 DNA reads TGCGCCAGCAGTAGGGCTCCCAACTCCTACAATGAGCAGTTCTTC.

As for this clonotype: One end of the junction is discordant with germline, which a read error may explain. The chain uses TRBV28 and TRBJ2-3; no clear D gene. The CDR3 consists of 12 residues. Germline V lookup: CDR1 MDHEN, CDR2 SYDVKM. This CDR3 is CAGSAFGDTQYF. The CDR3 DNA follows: TGTGCCGGCAGCGCATTCGGGGATACGCAGTATTTT. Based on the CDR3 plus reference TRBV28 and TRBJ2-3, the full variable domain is DVKVTQSSRYLVKRTGEKVFLECVQDMDHENMFWYRQDPGLGLRLIYFSYDVKMKEKGDIPEGYSVSREKKERFSLILESASTNQTSMYLCAGSAFGDTQYFGPGTRLTVL.

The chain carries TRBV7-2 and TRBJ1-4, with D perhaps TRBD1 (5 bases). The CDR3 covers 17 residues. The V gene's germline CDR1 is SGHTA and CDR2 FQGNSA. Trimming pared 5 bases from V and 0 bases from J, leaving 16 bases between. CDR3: CASSPTGLLATNEKLFF. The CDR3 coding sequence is TGTGCCAGCAGCCCAACAGGACTCCTTGCAACTAATGAAAAACTGTTTTTT.

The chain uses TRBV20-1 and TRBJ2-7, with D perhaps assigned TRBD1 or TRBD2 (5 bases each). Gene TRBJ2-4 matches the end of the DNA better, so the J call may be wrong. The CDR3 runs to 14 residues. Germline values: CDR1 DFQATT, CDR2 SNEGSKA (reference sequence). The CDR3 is CSARFGTAKNIQYF. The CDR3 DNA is TGCAGTGCTAGATTCGGGACAGCCAAAAACATTCAGTACTTC.

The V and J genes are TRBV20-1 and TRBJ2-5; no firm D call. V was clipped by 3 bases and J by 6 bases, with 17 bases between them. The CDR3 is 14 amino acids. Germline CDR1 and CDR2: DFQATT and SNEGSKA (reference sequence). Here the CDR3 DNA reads TGCAGTGCTAGGCAGGCGGTTTCAGTAAAGACCCAGTACTTC. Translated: CSARQAVSVKTQYF.

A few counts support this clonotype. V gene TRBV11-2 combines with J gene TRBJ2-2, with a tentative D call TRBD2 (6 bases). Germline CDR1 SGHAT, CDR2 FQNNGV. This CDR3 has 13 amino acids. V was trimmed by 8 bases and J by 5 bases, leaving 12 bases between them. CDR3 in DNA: TGTGCCAGCGGCGGGGCACAGACCGGGGAGCTGTTTTTT. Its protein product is CASGGAQTGELFF. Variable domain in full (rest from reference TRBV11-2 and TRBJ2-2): EAGVAQSPRYKIIEKRQSVAFWCNPISGHATLYWYQQILGQGPKLLIQFQNNGVVDDSQLPKDRFSAERLKGVDSTLKIQPAKLEDSAVYLCASGGAQTGELFFGEGSRLTVL.

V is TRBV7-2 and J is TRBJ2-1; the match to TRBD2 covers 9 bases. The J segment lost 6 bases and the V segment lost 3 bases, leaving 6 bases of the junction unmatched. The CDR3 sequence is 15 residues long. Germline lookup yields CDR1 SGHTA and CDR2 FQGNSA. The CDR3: CASSLNPAGGNEQFF. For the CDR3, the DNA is TGTGCCAGCAGCTTGAATCCAGCGGGAGGCAATGAGCAGTTCTTC.

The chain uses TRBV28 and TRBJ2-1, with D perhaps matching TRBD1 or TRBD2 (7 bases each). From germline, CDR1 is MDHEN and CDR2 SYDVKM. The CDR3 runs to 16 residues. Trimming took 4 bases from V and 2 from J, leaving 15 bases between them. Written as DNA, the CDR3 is TGTGCCAGCAGTTCGAGCGGGACAGCCGCCTACAATGAGCAGTTCTTC. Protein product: CASSSSGTAAYNEQFF.

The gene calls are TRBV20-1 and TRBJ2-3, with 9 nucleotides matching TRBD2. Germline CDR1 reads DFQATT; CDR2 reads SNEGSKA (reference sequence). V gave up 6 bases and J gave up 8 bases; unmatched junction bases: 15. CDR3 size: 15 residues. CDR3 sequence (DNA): TGCAGTGCCGCGGGCGCTAGCGGGGATTCCGGTACGCAGTATTTT. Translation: CSAAGASGDSGTQYF.

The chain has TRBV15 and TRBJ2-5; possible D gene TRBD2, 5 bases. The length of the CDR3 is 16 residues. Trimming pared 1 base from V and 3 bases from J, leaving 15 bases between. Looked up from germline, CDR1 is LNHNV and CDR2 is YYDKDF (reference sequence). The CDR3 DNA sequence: TGTGCCACCAGCAGAGGTCGGGGAGACGGGAAAGAGACCCAGTACTTC. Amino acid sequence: CATSRGRGDGKETQYF.

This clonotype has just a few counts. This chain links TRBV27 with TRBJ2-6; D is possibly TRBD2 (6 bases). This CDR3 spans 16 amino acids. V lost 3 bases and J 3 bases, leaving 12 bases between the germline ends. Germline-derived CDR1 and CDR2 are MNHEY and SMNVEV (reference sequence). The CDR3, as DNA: TGTGCCAGCAGTTTTTGGGTCGGGGGTGGGGCCAACGTCCTGACTTTC. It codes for CASSFWVGGGANVLTF. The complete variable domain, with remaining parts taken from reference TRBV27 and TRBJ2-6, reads EAQVTQNPRYLITVTGKKLTVTCSQNMNHEYMSWYRQDPGLGLRQIYYSMNVEVTDKGDVPEGYKVSRKEKRNFPLILESPSPNQTSLYFCASSFWVGGGANVLTFGAGSRLTVL.

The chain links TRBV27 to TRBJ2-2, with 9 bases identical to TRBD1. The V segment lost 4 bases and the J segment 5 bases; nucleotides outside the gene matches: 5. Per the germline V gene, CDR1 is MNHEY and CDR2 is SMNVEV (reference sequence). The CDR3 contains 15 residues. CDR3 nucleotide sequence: TGTGCCAGCAGTTGGGGACAGGGCCTTACCGGGGAGCTGTTTTTT. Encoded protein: CASSWGQGLTGELFF.

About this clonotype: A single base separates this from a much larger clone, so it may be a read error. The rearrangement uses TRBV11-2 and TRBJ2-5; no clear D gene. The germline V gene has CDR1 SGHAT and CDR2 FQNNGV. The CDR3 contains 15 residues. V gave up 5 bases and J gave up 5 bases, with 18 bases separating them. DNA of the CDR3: TGTGCCAGCAGCCTTACCTGGTCGGGCGAGGAGACCCAGTACTTC. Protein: CASSLTWSGEETQYF.

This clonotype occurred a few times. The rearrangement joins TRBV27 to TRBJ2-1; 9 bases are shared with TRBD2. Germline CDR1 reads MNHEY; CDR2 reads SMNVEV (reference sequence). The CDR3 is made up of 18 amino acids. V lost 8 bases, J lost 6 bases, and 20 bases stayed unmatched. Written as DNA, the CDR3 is TGTGCCAGCTCAACAGACCTTAGCGGGAGTGTTTTCCCCAATGAGCAGTTCTTC. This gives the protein CASSTDLSGSVFPNEQFF.

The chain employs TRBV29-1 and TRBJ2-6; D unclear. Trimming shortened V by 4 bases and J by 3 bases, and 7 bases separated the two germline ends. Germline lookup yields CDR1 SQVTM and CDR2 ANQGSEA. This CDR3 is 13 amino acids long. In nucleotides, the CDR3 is TGCAGCGTTGCTGAGGATGGGGCCAACGTCCTGACTTTC. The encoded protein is CSVAEDGANVLTF.

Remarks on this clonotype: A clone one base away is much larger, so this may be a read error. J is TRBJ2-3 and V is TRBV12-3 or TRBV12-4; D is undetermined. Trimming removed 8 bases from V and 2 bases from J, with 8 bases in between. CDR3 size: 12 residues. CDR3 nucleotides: TGTGCCAGCGGGCGTCCCACAGATACGCAGTATTTT. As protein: CASGRPTDTQYF.

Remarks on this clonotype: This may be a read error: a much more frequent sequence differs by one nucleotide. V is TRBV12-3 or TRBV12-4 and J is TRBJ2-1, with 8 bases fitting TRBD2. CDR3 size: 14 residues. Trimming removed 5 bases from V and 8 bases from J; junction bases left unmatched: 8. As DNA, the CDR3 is TGTGCCAGCAGTCAGGCGGGAGGTTACGATGAGCAGTTCTTC. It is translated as CASSQAGGYDEQFF.

The CDR3 loop reads CASTTGVPYNEQFF. DNA for the CDR3: TGTGCCAGCACAACCGGGGTCCCCTACAATGAGCAGTTCTTC. The rearrangement uses TRBV12-3 or TRBV12-4 and TRBJ2-1, with a tentative D call TRBD2 (5 bases). V was cut by 7 bases and J by 2 bases, with 12 bases left in between. The CDR3 sequence is 14 residues long.

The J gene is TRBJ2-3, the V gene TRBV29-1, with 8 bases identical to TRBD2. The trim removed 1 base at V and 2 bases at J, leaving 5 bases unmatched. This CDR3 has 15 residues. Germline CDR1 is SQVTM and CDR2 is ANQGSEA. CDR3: CSVEGGLGYTDTQYF. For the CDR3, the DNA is TGCAGCGTTGAAGGGGGACTAGGTTACACAGATACGCAGTATTTT.